Only a few counts were recorded for the clone carrying this TCR beta chain. The antigen is not known. This entry belongs to a study of CD8 T cells in ankylosing spondylitis. Whole-study results and caveats: For ankylosing spondylitis blood, a TCR beta motif of 7 or 8 highly homologous variants appeared characteristic. With a CD8+ phenotype, disease-linked clones were relatively rare in peripheral blood.

For TCR beta, libraries came from quantitative 5'-RACE with molecular barcodes. TCRdb reprocessed the 5' RACE reads with MiXCR, giving one entry per CDR3 protein. The sample includes around 770,000 distinct CDR3 sequences, roughly 12% seen only once; the top ten take approximately 0.46%. Sequencing was carried out using blood, either unsorted or a sorted T cell fraction (not recorded which). The TCR originated in a male donor with ankylosing spondylitis.

The CDR3 DNA follows: TGTGCCAGCAGCCAAGTGGGCAGGGGGCTGGAGTCCTACAATGAGCAGTTCTTC. This translates into CASSQVGRGLESYNEQFF. The chain employs TRBV4-2 and TRBJ2-1; 8 bases are a match to TRBD1. CDR3 length: 18 amino acids. Trimming removed 1 base from V and 1 base from J; junction bases left unmatched: 9. The germline V gene encodes CDR1 LGHNA and CDR2 YNFKEQ.